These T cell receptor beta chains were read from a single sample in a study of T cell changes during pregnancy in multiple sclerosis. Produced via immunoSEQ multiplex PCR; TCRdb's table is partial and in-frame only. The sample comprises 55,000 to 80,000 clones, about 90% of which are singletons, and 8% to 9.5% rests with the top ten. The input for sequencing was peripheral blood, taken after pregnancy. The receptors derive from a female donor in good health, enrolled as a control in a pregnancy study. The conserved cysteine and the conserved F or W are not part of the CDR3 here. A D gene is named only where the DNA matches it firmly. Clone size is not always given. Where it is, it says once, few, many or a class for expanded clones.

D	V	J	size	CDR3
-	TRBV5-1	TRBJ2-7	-	ASSLDPGNSAYEQY
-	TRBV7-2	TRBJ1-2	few	ASSQNRVGYT
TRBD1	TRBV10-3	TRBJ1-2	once	AITPDRESGYT
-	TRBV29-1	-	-	SVRKGVNEQY
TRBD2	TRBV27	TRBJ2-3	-	ASSPQRGGADTQY
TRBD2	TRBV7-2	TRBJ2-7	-	ASSPTAGEYEQY
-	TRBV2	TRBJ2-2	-	ASTVMNTGELF
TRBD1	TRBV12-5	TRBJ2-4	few	ASGLGTGNKNIQY
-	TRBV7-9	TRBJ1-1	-	ASTPSISGGNTEAF
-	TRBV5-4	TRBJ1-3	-	ASTFNGNTIY
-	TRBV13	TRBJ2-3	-	ASSLAGAGTDTQY
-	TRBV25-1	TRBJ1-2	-	ASSEPGVEFGYT
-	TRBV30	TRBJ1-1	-	AWSVRGNTEAF
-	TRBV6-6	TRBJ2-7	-	ASSYVRRGDQY
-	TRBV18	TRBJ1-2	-	ASSPEDSINYGYT
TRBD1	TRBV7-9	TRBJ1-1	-	ASSFGQGNTEAF
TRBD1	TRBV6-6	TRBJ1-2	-	ASSYAAGGGYT
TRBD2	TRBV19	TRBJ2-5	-	ASSDSTSGYQETQY